The 24 T cell receptor beta chains listed next were all sequenced from one sample in a study of blood T cell repertoires in COVID-19. The table came from immunoSEQ multiplex PCR; TCRdb's copy has only in-frame clones and leaves some out. The sample yields 430,000 or so clones, around 89% seen once. Sequencing was performed on PBMCs or T cells enriched from blood (not recorded which). These receptors originate from a woman in her thirties or forties who had recovered from COVID-19.

The genes are TRBV24-1 and TRBJ1-2; TRBD1 aligns across 8 bases. V was clipped by 2 bases and J by 7 bases; unmatched bases: 5. The length of the CDR3 is 14 residues. The germline V gene encodes CDR1 KGHDR and CDR2 SFDVKD. Written as DNA, the CDR3 is TGTGCCACCAGTGATTATAACAGGGGGTCTGGCTACACCTTC. Its protein is CATSDYNRGSGYTF.

For the CDR3, the DNA is TGTGCCACCAGCAGAGAAGCGGGAAACCCCAATGAGCAGTTCTTC. This gives the protein CATSREAGNPNEQFF. The chain joins TRBV15 to TRBJ2-1; TRBD2 matches at 7 bases. V shed 0 bases, J shed 6 bases, and the junction held 5 bases outside the gene matches. Germline V gives CDR1 LNHNV, CDR2 YYDKDF (reference sequence). The CDR3 runs 15 residues.

In its sample, this clone was seen once. The rearrangement uses TRBV9 and TRBJ2-1; D is perhaps TRBD2 (5 bases). Trimming left V 0 bases short and J 3 bases short, with 13 bases between. Germline V lookup: CDR1 SGDLS, CDR2 YYNGEE. The CDR3 is made up of 16 amino acids. The CDR3 reads CASSVGPAGSYNEQFF. The CDR3 coding sequence is TGTGCCAGCAGCGTAGGTCCCGCGGGCAGCTACAATGAGCAGTTCTTC.

This chain connects TRBV11-2 to TRBJ2-2; 7 bases are shared with TRBD1. The V and J ends lost 3 bases and 0 bases, in that order; junction bases with no gene match: 1. The CDR3 loop spans 15 amino acids. Germline CDR1 and CDR2: SGHAT and FQNNGV. The CDR3 protein is CASSLGQTNTGELFF. The CDR3 DNA reads as TGTGCCAGCAGCTTGGGACAGACGAACACCGGGGAGCTGTTTTTT.

The chain is built from TRBV5-1 and TRBJ1-1; perhaps TRBD1 as D (6 bases). With 0 bases removed from V and 5 bases from J, the gap between germline ends came to 17 bases. The CDR3 totals 16 residues. Germline CDR1 SGHRS, CDR2 YFSETQ. CDR3: CASSLEMLAGETEAFF. The CDR3 region has the DNA TGCGCCAGCAGCTTGGAGATGTTAGCAGGGGAAACTGAAGCTTTCTTT.

The chain has TRBV5-6 and TRBJ2-2; the D is unclear. The germline gives CDR1 SGHDT, CDR2 YYEEEE. Trimming removed 2 bases from V and 7 bases from J, with 6 bases in between. The CDR3 has 12 amino acids. The CDR3 nucleotides are TGTGCCAGCAGCTTCGGTGACGGGGAGCTGTTTTTT. Translating gives CASSFGDGELFF.

The chain employs TRBV7-2 and TRBJ2-1; TRBD2 aligns across 14 bases. Germline V gives CDR1 SGHTA, CDR2 FQGNSA. There are 14 residues in the CDR3. Trimming took 4 bases from V and 10 from J; bases not matched to a gene: 3. This CDR3 reads CASSWGLAGEEQFF. In DNA form, the CDR3 reads TGTGCCAGCAGCTGGGGACTAGCGGGAGAAGAGCAGTTCTTC.

The V gene is TRBV5-4, the J gene TRBJ2-3, with D possibly being TRBD2 (6 bases). Germline CDR1 reads SGHNT; CDR2 reads YYREEE (reference sequence). This CDR3 comprises 15 residues. Trimming stripped 2 bases from V and 0 bases from J, with 10 bases between. This chain's CDR3 is CASSFGGTSTDTQYF. DNA for the CDR3: TGTGCCAGCAGCTTCGGCGGGACTAGCACAGATACGCAGTATTTT.

This rearrangement joins TRBV7-9 to TRBJ1-4, with D unclear. Germline lookup yields CDR1 SEHNR and CDR2 FQNEAQ (reference sequence). The V gene lost 2 bases and the J gene lost 0 bases, with 10 bases spanning the gap. The CDR3 extends over 16 amino acids. The CDR3 spells CASSLFRVATNEKLFF. Here the CDR3 DNA reads TGTGCCAGCAGCTTATTCCGGGTTGCAACTAATGAAAAACTGTTTTTT.

V is TRBV21-1 and J is TRBJ2-1; the table's D gene call, TRBD2, was not cross checked with the DNA. TRBV21-1 constitutes a pseudogene. The CDR3 is made up of 13 amino acids. CDR3 in DNA: TGTGCCAGCGCGGGACTAGCGTCCAATGAGCAGTTCTTC. Its translation is CASAGLASNEQFF.

The chain couples TRBV5-4 to TRBJ2-2; D is perhaps TRBD2 (6 bases). CDR1 and CDR2 from the germline V gene are SGHNT and YYREEE (reference sequence). V was pared by 4 bases and J by 5 bases, with 12 bases between. The CDR3 loop spans 14 amino acids. The DNA for the CDR3 is TGTGCCAGCAGCCCTACGACTAGAACCGGGGAGCTGTTTTTT. Protein sequence: CASSPTTRTGELFF.

The V and J genes are TRBV18 and TRBJ1-2; 10 nucleotides match TRBD1. Germline V gene data show CDR1 as KGHSH and CDR2 as LQKENI. CDR3 length equals 15 residues. V gave up 4 bases and J gave up 6 bases; unmatched junction bases: 8. Here the CDR3 reads CASSLDRGNWNGYTF. As DNA, the CDR3 is TGTGCCAGCTCACTGGACAGGGGGAACTGGAATGGCTACACCTTC.

The chain uses TRBV19 and TRBJ1-2; TRBD1 agrees at 11 bases. This CDR3 is built from 13 residues. Germline values: CDR1 LNHDA, CDR2 SQIVND (reference sequence). V was pared by 3 bases and J by 7 bases, with 1 base of the junction left unmatched. The chain's CDR3 is CASSMDRGLGYTF. The CDR3 DNA reads as TGTGCCAGTAGTATGGACAGGGGGCTTGGCTACACCTTC.

The chain has TRBV7-9 and TRBJ1-2, with D unclear. Trimming took off 1 base at V and 2 bases at J, with 8 bases between the two ends. Germline values: CDR1 SEHNR, CDR2 FQNEAQ (reference sequence). The CDR3 has 14 residues. CDR3 coding DNA: TGTGCCAGCAGCTTAGGCCAGGTCAACTATGGCTACACCTTC. As protein: CASSLGQVNYGYTF.

Points on this clone: One end of the junction varies from germline; a read error may be responsible. The rearrangement joins TRBV7-9 to TRBJ2-2; D might be TRBD1 (7 bases). The CDR3 loop spans 14 amino acids. Germline V gives CDR1 SEHNR, CDR2 FQNEAQ (reference sequence). The CDR3 DNA reads TGTACCAGCAGGGGGGACTCAAACACCGGGGAGCTGTTTTTT. Its protein product is CTSRGDSNTGELFF.

The J gene is TRBJ2-7, the V gene TRBV19; the D gene is possibly TRBD2 (6 bases). V was pared by 4 bases and J by 4 bases, with 17 bases between. This CDR3 contains 15 residues. The V gene's germline CDR1 is LNHDA and CDR2 SQIVND (reference sequence). Here the CDR3 DNA reads TGTGCCAGTAGTACGGGACTCGTTTGGCCTTACGAGCAGTACTTC. This codes for CASSTGLVWPYEQYF.

The chain employs TRBV14 and TRBJ1-1; D is ambiguous. Trimming took 1 base from V and 8 from J, leaving 5 bases between them. The CDR3 is 11 residues long. The germline CDR1 and CDR2 sequences are SGHDN and FVKESK. DNA of the CDR3: TGTGCCAGCAGCCAAGGCCGGGAAGCTTTCTTT. Protein sequence: CASSQGREAFF.

The chain is built from TRBV11-3 and TRBJ2-1, with TRBD1 as a possible D gene (5 bases). Germline V gene data show CDR1 as SGHNT and CDR2 as YENEEA. The CDR3 length is 14 residues. Deletions cut 1 base from V and 5 bases from J, with 9 bases between. The CDR3 bases are TGTGCCAGCAGCTTAGTGGCAGGGCACAATGAGCAGTTCTTC. This encodes CASSLVAGHNEQFF.

The V gene is TRBV7-8, the J gene TRBJ1-4, with unresolved D. The germline CDR1 and CDR2 sequences are SGHVS and FQNEAQ. The CDR3 loop spans 17 amino acids. Trimming removed 0 bases at V and 3 bases at J, with 14 bases between. CDR3 amino acids: CASSLALRGSANEKLFF. The DNA for the CDR3 is TGTGCCAGCAGCTTAGCGCTACGGGGTTCGGCTAATGAAAAACTGTTTTTT.

The chain uses TRBV5-1 and TRBJ2-1, with TRBD2 matching 7 bases. This CDR3 spans 15 amino acids. Germline lookup yields CDR1 SGHRS and CDR2 YFSETQ. Trimming at V came to 5 bases and at J to 6 bases, leaving 11 bases not matched to a gene. This chain's CDR3 is CASRSGTNRANEQFF. The DNA for the CDR3 is TGCGCCAGCAGGTCCGGGACTAACCGGGCCAATGAGCAGTTCTTC.

The rearrangement joins TRBV28 to TRBJ1-5; 9 bases match TRBD1. CDR3 length equals 15 residues. V dropped 8 bases and J dropped 0; count of bases not matched to a gene: 5. Germline loops: CDR1 MDHEN, CDR2 SYDVKM. DNA for the CDR3: TGTGCCAGCCGGGACAGGGCCCATAGCAATCAGCCCCAGCATTTT. Translating gives CASRDRAHSNQPQHF.

V and J are TRBV3-1 (or the pseudogene TRBV3-2) and TRBJ2-5; D not certain. This CDR3 spans 13 amino acids. CDR1 and CDR2 from the germline V gene are LGHDT and YNNKEL (reference sequence). V lost 4 bases, J lost 3 bases, and 9 bases lay in between. The CDR3 spells CASSLPEKETQYF. The CDR3 DNA reads TGTGCCAGCAGCCTCCCGGAGAAAGAGACCCAGTACTTC.

V gene TRBV10-3 combines with J gene TRBJ1-1; tentatively, D is TRBD1 (5 bases). V was cut by 4 bases and J by 4 bases, with 10 bases left in between. The germline CDR1 and CDR2 sequences are ENHRY and SYGVKD. This CDR3 is 13 amino acids long. CDR3 coding DNA: TGTGCCATCAGTGGGGGCGCGGTCACTGAAGCTTTCTTT. This sequence encodes CAISGGAVTEAFF.

This sequence joins TRBV5-4 and TRBJ2-6; 9 nucleotides match TRBD2. The trim removed 0 bases at V and 2 bases at J, leaving 9 bases unmatched. The CDR3 is made up of 19 amino acids. Germline CDR1 SGHNT, CDR2 YYREEE (reference sequence). CDR3 DNA: TGTGCCAGCAGCTTGGGGGGTAGCGGGAGTCGGGCTGGGGCCAACGTCCTGACTTTC. Amino acid sequence: CASSLGGSGSRAGANVLTF.